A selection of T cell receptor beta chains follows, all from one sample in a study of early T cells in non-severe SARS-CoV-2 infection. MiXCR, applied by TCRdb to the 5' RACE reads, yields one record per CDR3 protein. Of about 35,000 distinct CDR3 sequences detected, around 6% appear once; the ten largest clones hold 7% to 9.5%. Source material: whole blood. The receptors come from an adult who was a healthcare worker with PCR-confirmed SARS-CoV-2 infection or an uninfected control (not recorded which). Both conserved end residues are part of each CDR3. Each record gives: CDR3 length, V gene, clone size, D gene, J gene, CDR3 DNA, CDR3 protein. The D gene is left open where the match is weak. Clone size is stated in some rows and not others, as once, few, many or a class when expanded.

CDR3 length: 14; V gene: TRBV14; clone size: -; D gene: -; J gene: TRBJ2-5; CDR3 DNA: TGTGCCAGCAGCCACAACCGGGGTCAAGAGACCCAGTACTTC; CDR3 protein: CASSHNRGQETQYF
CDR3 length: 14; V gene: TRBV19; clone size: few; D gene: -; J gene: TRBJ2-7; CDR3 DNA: TGTGCCAGTACCGTATCAGGAGGGTGGGGCGAGCAGTACTTC; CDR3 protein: CASTVSGGWGEQYF
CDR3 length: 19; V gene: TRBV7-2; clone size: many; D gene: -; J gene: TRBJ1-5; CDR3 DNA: TGTGCCAGCAGCTTAGGGGTCCCTCGGGCGGGAGGACTCAATCAGCCCCAGCATTTT; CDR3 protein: CASSLGVPRAGGLNQPQHF
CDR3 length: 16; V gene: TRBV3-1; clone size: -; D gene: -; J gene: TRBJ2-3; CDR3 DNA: TGTGCCAGCAGGGACCATCGCGGGATTAGCACAGATACGCAGTATTTT; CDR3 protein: CASRDHRGISTDTQYF
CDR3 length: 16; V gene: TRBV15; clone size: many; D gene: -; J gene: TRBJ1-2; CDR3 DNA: TGTGCCACCAGCAGGGTAGGGAGATTGGACAACTATGGCTACACCTTC; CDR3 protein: CATSRVGRLDNYGYTF
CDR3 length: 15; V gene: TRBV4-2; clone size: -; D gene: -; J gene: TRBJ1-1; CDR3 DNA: TGTGCCAGCAGCCAACTAAAAACAGTGAACACTGAAGCTTTCTTT; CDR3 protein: CASSQLKTVNTEAFF
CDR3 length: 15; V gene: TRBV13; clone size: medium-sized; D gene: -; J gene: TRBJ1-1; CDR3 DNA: TGTGCCAGCAGCCCTACGACAGCATGGAACACTGAAGCTTTCTTT; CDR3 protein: CASSPTTAWNTEAFF
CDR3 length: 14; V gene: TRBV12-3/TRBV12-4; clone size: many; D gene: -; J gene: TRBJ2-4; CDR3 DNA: TGTGCCAGCACCCAAACCGTCACCAAAAACATTCAGTACTTC; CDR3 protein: CASTQTVTKNIQYF
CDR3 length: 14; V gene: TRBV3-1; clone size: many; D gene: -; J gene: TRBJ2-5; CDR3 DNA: TGTGCCAGCAGCCGGAGGGGGAGGCGGGAGACCCAGTACTTC; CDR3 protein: CASSRRGRRETQYF
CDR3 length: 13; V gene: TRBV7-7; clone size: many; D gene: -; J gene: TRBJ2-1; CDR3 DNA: TGTGCTAGCAGCTTAGGTCCCTACAATGAGCAGTTCTTC; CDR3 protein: CASSLGPYNEQFF
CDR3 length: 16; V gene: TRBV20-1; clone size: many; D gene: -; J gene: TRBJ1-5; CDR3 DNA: TGCAGTGCATCACCATCCCCGGGGGGGTCTTATCAGCCCCAGCATTTT; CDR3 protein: CSASPSPGGSYQPQHF
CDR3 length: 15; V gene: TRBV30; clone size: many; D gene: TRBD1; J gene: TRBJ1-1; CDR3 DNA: TGTGCCTGGGCCCCGACAGGGAAGGGGATCACTGAAGCTTTCTTT; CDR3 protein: CAWAPTGKGITEAFF
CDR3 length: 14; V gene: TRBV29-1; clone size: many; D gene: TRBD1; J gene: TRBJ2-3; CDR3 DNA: TGCAGCGTCGGCCGAGGACAGGAGGCAGATACGCAGTATTTT; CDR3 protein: CSVGRGQEADTQYF
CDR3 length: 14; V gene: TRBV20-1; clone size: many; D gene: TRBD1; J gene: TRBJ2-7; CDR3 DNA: TGCAGTGCTAGATCCGGGACAGGGTCGTTCGAGCAGTACTTC; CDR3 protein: CSARSGTGSFEQYF
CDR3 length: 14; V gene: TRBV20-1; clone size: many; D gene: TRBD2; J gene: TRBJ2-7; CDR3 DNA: TGCAGTGCTTGGAGTAGCGGGGGGGTATACGAGCAGTACTTC; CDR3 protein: CSAWSSGGVYEQYF
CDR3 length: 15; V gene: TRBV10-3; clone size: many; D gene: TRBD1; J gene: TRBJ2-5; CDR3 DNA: TGTGCCATCAGTGTACTGAGACAGGGCGTAGAGACCCAGTACTTC; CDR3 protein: CAISVLRQGVETQYF
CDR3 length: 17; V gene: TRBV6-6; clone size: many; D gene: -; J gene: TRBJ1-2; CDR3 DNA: TGTGCCAGCAGTTCCCCTGACCTGACCCTGCTGGGGGATGGCTACACCTTC; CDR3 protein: CASSSPDLTLLGDGYTF
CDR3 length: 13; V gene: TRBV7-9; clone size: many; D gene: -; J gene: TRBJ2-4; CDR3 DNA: TGTGCCAGCAGCTTAGTGGGGGGTAACATTCAGTACTTC; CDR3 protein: CASSLVGGNIQYF
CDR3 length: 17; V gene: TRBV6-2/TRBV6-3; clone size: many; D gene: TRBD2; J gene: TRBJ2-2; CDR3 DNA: TGTGCCAGCAAGAGACTAGCGGGGGTTGGGAACACCGGGGAGCTGTTTTTT; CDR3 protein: CASKRLAGVGNTGELFF
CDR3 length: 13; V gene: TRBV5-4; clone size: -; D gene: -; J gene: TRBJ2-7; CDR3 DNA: TGTGCCAGCAGCTCCTCCGCCTACGGCGAGCAGTACTTC; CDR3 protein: CASSSSAYGEQYF
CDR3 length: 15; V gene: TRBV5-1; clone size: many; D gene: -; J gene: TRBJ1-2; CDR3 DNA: TGCGCCAGCAGCCGAGAAGCGAGTGGGTCCGCTGGCTACACCTTC; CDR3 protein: CASSREASGSAGYTF
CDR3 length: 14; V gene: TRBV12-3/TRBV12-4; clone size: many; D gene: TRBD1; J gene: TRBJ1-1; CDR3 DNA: TGTGCCAGCAGTTCGAGACAGGGAAACACTGAAGCTTTCTTT; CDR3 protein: CASSSRQGNTEAFF
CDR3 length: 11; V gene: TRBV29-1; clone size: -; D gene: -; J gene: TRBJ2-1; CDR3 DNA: TGCAGCCCCAAGAGGGGAAATGAGCAGTTCTTC; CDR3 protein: CSPKRGNEQFF
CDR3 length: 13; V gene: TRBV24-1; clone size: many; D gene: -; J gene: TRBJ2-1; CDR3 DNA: TGTGCCACAGCCCGTTCGGGGGCTGAAGAGCAGTTCTTC; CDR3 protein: CATARSGAEEQFF
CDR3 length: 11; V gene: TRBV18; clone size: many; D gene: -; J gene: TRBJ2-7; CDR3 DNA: TGTGCCAGCTCGGGAAACTACGAGCAGTACTTC; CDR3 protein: CASSGNYEQYF
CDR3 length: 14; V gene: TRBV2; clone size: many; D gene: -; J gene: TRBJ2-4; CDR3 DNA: TGTGCCAGCCCCGGGCCTCCCCCCAAAAACATTCAGTACTTC; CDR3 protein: CASPGPPPKNIQYF
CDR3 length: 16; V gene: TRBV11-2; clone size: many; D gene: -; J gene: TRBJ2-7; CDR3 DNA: TGTGCCAGCAGCCTGAGGGGGAGACTGAGCTCCTACGAGCAGTACTTC; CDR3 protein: CASSLRGRLSSYEQYF
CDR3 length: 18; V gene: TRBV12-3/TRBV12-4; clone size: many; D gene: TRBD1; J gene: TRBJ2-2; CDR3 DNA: TGTGCCAGCAGGACCGGGACAGGGGGCATAAAAAACACCGGGGAGCTGTTTTTT; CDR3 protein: CASRTGTGGIKNTGELFF
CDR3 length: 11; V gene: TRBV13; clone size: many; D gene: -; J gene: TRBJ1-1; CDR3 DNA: TGTGCCAGCATGGGGAACACTGAAGCTTTCTTT; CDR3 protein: CASMGNTEAFF
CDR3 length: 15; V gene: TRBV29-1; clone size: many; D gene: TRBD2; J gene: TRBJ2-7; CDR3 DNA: TGCAGCGTTGTGACTAGCGGGGGAACATCCTACGAGCAGTACTTC; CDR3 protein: CSVVTSGGTSYEQYF
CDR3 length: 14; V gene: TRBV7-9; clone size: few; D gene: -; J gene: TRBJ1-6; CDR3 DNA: TGTGCCAGCAACGTACAGGACTATAATTCACCCCTCCACTTT; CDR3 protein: CASNVQDYNSPLHF
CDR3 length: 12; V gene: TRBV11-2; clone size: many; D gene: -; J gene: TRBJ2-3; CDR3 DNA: TGTGCCAGCAGCTTAGATATGGATACGCAGTATTTT; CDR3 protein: CASSLDMDTQYF
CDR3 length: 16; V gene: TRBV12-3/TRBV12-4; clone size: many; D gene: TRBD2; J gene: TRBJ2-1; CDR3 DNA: TGTGCCAGCAGGAATCCTAGCGGCAGCAGATACAATGAGCAGTTCTTC; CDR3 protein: CASRNPSGSRYNEQFF
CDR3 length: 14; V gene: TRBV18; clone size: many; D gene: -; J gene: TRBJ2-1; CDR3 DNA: TGTGCCAGCTCCCCCAAAAGCTCCTACAATGAGCAGTTCTTC; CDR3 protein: CASSPKSSYNEQFF
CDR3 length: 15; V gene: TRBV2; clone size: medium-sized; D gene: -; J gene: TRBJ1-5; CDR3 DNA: TGTGCCAGCAGACTGACGGGGCCTAGCAATCAGCCCCAGCATTTT; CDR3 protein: CASRLTGPSNQPQHF
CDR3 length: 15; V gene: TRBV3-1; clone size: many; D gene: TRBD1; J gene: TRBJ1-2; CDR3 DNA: TGTGCCAGCAGCCAATCGGGACAGGGCAGCTATGGCTACACCTTC; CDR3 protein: CASSQSGQGSYGYTF
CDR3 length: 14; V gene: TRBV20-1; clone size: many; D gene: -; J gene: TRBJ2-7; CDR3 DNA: TGCAGTGCTAGAACCGGGGACCGCTCCTACGAGCAGTACTTC; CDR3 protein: CSARTGDRSYEQYF
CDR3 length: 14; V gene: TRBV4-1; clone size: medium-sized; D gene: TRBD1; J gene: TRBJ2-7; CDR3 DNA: TGCGCCAGCAGCCATCGACAGGGGACCGACGAGCAGTACTTC; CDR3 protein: CASSHRQGTDEQYF
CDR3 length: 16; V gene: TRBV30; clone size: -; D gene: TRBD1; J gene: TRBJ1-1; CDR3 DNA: TGTGCCTGGGCTAAACAGGGGGCGCATAAGAACACTGAAGCTTTCTTT; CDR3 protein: CAWAKQGAHKNTEAFF